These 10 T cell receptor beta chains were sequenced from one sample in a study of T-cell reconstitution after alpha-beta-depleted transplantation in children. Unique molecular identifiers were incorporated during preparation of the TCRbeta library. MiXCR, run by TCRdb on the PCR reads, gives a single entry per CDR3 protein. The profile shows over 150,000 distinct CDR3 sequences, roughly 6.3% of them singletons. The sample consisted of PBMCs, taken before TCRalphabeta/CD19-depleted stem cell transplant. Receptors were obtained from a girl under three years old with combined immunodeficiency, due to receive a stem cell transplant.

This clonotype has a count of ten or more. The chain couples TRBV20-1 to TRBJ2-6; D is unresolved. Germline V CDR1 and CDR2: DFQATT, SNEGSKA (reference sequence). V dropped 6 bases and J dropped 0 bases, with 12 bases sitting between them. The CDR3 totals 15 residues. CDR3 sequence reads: CSAEYYTSGANVLTF. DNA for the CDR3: TGCAGTGCCGAATACTATACCTCTGGGGCCAACGTCCTGACTTTC.

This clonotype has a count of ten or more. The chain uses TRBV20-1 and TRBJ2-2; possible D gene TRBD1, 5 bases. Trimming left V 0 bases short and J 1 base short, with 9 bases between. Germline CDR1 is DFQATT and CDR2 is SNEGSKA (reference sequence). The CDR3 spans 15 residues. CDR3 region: CSARDYRGNTGELFF. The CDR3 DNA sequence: TGCAGTGCTAGAGATTATAGGGGGAACACCGGGGAGCTGTTTTTT.

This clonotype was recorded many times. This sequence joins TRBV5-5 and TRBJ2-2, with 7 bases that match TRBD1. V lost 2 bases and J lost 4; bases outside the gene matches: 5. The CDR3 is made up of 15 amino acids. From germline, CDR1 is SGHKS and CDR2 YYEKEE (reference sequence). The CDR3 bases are TGTGCCAGCAGCTTTGAGGGGGCTGGCACCGGGGAGCTGTTTTTT. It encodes CASSFEGAGTGELFF.

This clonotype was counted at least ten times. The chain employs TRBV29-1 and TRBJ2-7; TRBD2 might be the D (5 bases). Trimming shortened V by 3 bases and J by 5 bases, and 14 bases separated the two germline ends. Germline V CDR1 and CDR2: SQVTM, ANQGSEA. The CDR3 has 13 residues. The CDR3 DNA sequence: TGCAGCGTTGAGGTAGAGTTCGGGGACGAGCAGTACTTC. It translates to CSVEVEFGDEQYF.

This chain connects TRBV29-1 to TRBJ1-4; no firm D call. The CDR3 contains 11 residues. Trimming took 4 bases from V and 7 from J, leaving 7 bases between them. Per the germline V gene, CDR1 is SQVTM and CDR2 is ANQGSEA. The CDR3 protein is CSVGFVEKLFF. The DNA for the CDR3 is TGCAGCGTTGGGTTCGTTGAAAAACTGTTTTTT.

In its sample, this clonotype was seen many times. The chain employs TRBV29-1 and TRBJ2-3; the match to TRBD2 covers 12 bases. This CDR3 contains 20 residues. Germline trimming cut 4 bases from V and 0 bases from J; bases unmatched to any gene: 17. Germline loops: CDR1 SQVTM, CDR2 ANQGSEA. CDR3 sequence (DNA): TGCAGCGTTGTTATTGTCCCTAGCGGGGGGGTCGACCAGAGCACAGATACGCAGTATTTT. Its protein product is CSVVIVPSGGVDQSTDTQYF.

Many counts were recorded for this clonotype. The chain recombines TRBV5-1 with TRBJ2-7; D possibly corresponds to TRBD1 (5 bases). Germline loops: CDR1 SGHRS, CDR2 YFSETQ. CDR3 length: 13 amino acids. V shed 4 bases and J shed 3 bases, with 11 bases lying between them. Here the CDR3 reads CASSMRQYYEQYF. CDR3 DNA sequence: TGCGCCAGCAGCATGCGACAGTACTACGAGCAGTACTTC.

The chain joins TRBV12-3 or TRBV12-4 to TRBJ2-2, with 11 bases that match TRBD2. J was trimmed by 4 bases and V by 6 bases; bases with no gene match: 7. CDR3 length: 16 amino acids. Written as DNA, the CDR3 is TGTGCCAGCAGCTTTAGCGGGAGGGCCGGCACCGGGGAGCTGTTTTTT. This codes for CASSFSGRAGTGELFF.

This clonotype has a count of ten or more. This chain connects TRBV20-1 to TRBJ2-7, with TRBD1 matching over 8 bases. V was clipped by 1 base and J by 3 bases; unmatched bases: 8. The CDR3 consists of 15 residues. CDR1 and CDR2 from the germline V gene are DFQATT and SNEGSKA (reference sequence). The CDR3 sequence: CSARARTGTGYEQYF. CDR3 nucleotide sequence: TGCAGTGCTAGAGCCAGAACCGGGACAGGCTACGAGCAGTACTTC.

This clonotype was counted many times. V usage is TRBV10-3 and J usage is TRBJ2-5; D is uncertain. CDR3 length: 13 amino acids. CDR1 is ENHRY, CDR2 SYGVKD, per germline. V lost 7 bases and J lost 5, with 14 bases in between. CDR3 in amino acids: CAITDGRSETQYF. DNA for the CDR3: TGTGCCATCACCGACGGAAGGAGTGAGACCCAGTACTTC.